This T cell receptor (beta chain) was profiled in a study of cytomegalovirus exposure and HLA in healthy donors. The study's findings and limits: Investigators reported approximately 170 TCR beta chains as tied to cytomegalovirus. Clonal expansion was found to be greater in HLA-associated TCR beta chains than in equally common others in a later analysis.

The CDR3 is 14 amino acids. In germline, CDR1 is MDHEN, CDR2 SYDVKM. Trimming removed 2 bases at V and 2 bases at J, with 7 bases between. PCR amplification relied on 60 Vbeta primers (plus 13 Jbeta primers). As processed by the authors: An analysis that came later counted 73 million or so unique TCR beta chains, approximately 10 million shared. TCRdb keeps only in-frame clones here, not all; method: immunoSEQ multiplex PCR. D and trimming were read from the DNA, whereas the V and J calls and clone size are those reported in that table. The sample holds some 120,000 clones, roughly 80% seen once. Comment on this clone: The antigen remains unidentified.

This rearrangement joins TRBV28 to TRBJ2-4; the D gene is possibly TRBD1 (5 bases). Sequencing was carried out using PBMCs. The receptor was isolated from a middle-aged man in good health and CMV-seronegative. CDR3 sequence reads: CASSLQGTKNIQYF. In nucleotides, the CDR3 is TGTGCCAGCAGTTTACAGGGTACCAAAAACATTCAGTACTTC.